This TCR beta chain appears in the sequencing data of a study of blood T cell repertoires in COVID-19. On the study more broadly: From the United States, Italy and Spain came samples of acute and convalescent COVID-19.

Original methodology: Reference gene primer amplification gave nucleated cell count estimates. The protocol was immunoSEQ multiplex PCR, while the TCRdb copy is restricted to in-frame clones and leaves out a portion. For V, J and clone size, that table is used; D and trimming come from the DNA. The profile shows tens of thousands of clones, roughly 87% of them singletons. J gave up 3 bases and V 1 base, and 9 bases lay outside the gene matches. This CDR3 region has 16 residues. The V gene's germline CDR1 is LGHNA and CDR2 YNFKEQ. The chain uses TRBV4-2 and TRBJ2-7, with 7 bases fitting TRBD2. The source is a woman at least 80 years old with active or convalescent COVID-19. The sequenced material came from peripheral blood. DNA for the CDR3: TGTGCCAGCAGCCAAGCAAGCGGGGTCTCCCGCTACGAGCAGTACTTC. As protein: CASSQASGVSRYEQYF.